This T cell receptor (beta chain) was captured by sequencing in a study of cytomegalovirus exposure and HLA in healthy donors. This clone was recorded once. The germline V gene has CDR1 SGHVS and CDR2 FQNEAQ. The V and J ends lost 5 bases and 3 bases, in that order; junction bases with no gene match: 4. CDR3 size: 13 residues. Amplification used 60 Vbeta primers and 13 Jbeta primers. Some clones are missing from TCRdb's copy, which holds only in-frame ones; the method was immunoSEQ multiplex PCR. The data hold more than 80,000 clones, with around 76% observed a single time. The chain joins TRBV7-8 to TRBJ2-7, with 7 bases fitting TRBD2. The receptor's source is a man younger than 30 in good health and CMV-seropositive. Material: PBMCs. Here the CDR3 reads CASSIGRIYEQYF. CDR3 DNA: TGTGCCAGCAGCATCGGGAGGATCTACGAGCAGTACTTC.